This is a list of T cell receptor beta chains from one sample in a study of cytomegalovirus exposure and HLA in healthy donors. Profiled with immunoSEQ multiplex PCR; TCRdb holds only in-frame clones, not every one. Of fewer than 200,000 clones in the sample, roughly 80% were seen once. Source material: PBMCs. These TCRs come from a human donor in good health. Both conserved end residues are part of each CDR3. The D gene is left open where the match is weak. Some rows have no size entry. The others give once, few or many, or a class for an expanded clone.

v_call	j_call	clone_size	d_call	cdr3_aa	cdr3_nt
TRBV14	TRBJ2-7	.	.	CASSQDEQGYTYEQYF	TGTGCCAGCAGCCAAGATGAACAGGGATACACCTACGAGCAGTACTTC
TRBV30	TRBJ1-6	.	.	CAWSVRQGGESSPLHF	TGTGCCTGGAGTGTACGGCAGGGTGGAGAATCCTCACCCCTCCACTTT
TRBV25-1	TRBJ1-6	.	.	CASSVEYSRVLHF	TGTGCCAGCAGTGTAGAGTACTCCAGGGTCCTCCACTTT
TRBV6-6	TRBJ2-7	.	.	CASRLGPGGYEQYF	TGTGCCAGCAGACTGGGACCCGGGGGCTACGAGCAGTACTTC
TRBV7-2	TRBJ2-3	few	.	CASSPTLMQADTQYF	TGTGCCAGCAGCCCTACCCTTATGCAGGCAGATACGCAGTATTTT
TRBV7-2	TRBJ2-1	once	.	CASSSAYNEQFF	TGTGCCAGCAGCTCCGCCTACAATGAGCAGTTCTTC
TRBV28	TRBJ1-1	.	TRBD1	CATGTVNTEAFF	TGTGCCACTGGGACAGTAAACACTGAAGCTTTCTTT
TRBV7-9	TRBJ1-4	.	TRBD1	CASSFRRAGTGEGEKLFF	TGTGCCAGCAGCTTCCGACGAGCCGGGACAGGGGAGGGAGAAAAACTGTTTTTT
TRBV7-9	TRBJ1-3	.	.	CASSLEAGPFSGNTIYF	TGTGCCAGCAGCTTAGAGGCGGGACCGTTCTCTGGAAACACCATATATTTT
TRBV9	TRBJ2-6	.	.	CASSVGGSGANVLTF	TGTGCCAGCAGCGTAGGCGGGTCTGGGGCCAACGTCCTGACTTTC
TRBV4-2	TRBJ2-7	.	.	CASSQDLTTYEQYF	TGTGCCAGCAGCCAAGATTTGACAACCTACGAGCAGTACTTC
TRBV11-3	TRBJ2-1	.	TRBD2	CASSFGGGYNEQFF	TGTGCCAGCAGCTTTGGCGGGGGGTACAATGAGCAGTTCTTC
TRBV4-2	TRBJ1-6	.	.	CASSQTRQGNSPLHF	TGTGCCAGCAGCCAAACAAGGCAGGGAAATTCACCCCTCCACTTT
TRBV2	TRBJ2-1	.	TRBD2	CASSEGRGGIDEQFF	TGTGCCAGCAGTGAAGGGCGGGGGGGTATCGATGAGCAGTTCTTC
TRBV9	TRBJ1-2	.	TRBD1	CASSGLDRGNGYTF	TGTGCCAGCAGCGGCTTGGACAGGGGAAATGGCTACACCTTC
TRBV6-1	TRBJ1-3	.	TRBD1	CASSGQGRGNTIYF	TGTGCCAGCAGTGGACAGGGGAGAGGAAACACCATATATTTT
TRBV6-5	TRBJ1-1	.	.	CASSYFRGGSVTEAFF	TGTGCCAGCAGTTACTTTAGGGGGGGCTCGGTCACTGAAGCTTTCTTT
TRBV5-4	TRBJ1-6	once	.	CASSLAGREASPLHF	TGTGCCAGCAGCTTGGCCGGAAGGGAGGCTTCACCCCTCCACTTT
TRBV7-3	TRBJ2-1	.	TRBD2	CASSSGTSLVNEQFF	TGTGCCAGCAGCTCCGGGACTAGTCTTGTCAATGAGCAGTTCTTC
TRBV4-3	TRBJ2-1	.	TRBD1	CASSRTGTGNIDEQFF	TGCGCCAGCAGCCGAACCGGGACAGGGAATATCGATGAGCAGTTCTTC
TRBV7-6	TRBJ1-4	.	.	CASSLALRAGNEKLFF	TGTGCCAGCAGCTTAGCCTTACGGGCGGGAAATGAAAAACTGTTTTTT
TRBV28	TRBJ1-1	few	.	CASSLWAGNTEAFF	TGTGCCAGCAGTTTATGGGCGGGGAACACTGAAGCTTTCTTT
TRBV7-6	TRBJ1-4	.	TRBD1	CASSLARQGVTTNEKLFF	TGTGCCAGCAGCTTAGCAAGACAGGGGGTTACAACTAATGAAAAACTGTTTTTT
TRBV6-1	TRBJ1-1	few	.	CASSEGGLLDTEAFF	TGTGCCAGCAGTGAGGGGGGGTTACTTGACACTGAAGCTTTCTTT
TRBV4-1	TRBJ2-2	.	.	CASSQRPRGPGFAGELFF	TGCGCCAGCAGCCAGAGACCCAGAGGACCGGGGTTCGCCGGGGAGCTGTTTTTT
TRBV29-1	TRBJ2-7	.	.	CSARQGGIYEQYF	TGCAGCGCCCGACAGGGCGGGATCTACGAGCAGTACTTC
TRBV13	TRBJ2-1	.	TRBD2	CASSLAGGSSYNEQFF	TGTGCCAGCAGCTTAGCCGGGGGGTCATCCTACAATGAGCAGTTCTTC
TRBV2	TRBJ2-1	.	.	CASRKDPAGEQFF	TGTGCCAGCAGGAAAGACCCCGCGGGTGAGCAGTTCTTC